This TCR beta chain is drawn from a study of CD8+CD57+ T cells in acquired aplastic anemia. Trimming cost V 3 bases and J 5 bases, with 16 bases left between them. Germline-derived CDR1 and CDR2 are SGDLS and YYNGEE. The CDR3 length is 15 residues. Using genomic DNA as the template, TCR beta VDJ and CDR3 profiling was carried out. TCRdb passed the reads through MiXCR, listing each CDR3 protein once. The profile shows around 160,000 distinct CDR3 sequences, 47% of them singletons. An expansion of CD8+CD57+ cells by flow cytometry had been shown in patients chosen for sequencing. The rearrangement uses TRBV9 and TRBJ2-3; D not resolved. The TCR comes from a human donor with aplastic anemia. Material for sequencing was sorted CD4+, CD8+, or CD8+CD57+ T cells (not recorded which) from PBMCs. The CDR3 nucleotides read TGTGCCAGCAGCGCCCTTTCTAACAAGGTAGATACGCAGTATTTT. Protein: CASSALSNKVDTQYF.